The sequence of this T cell receptor (beta chain) was determined in a study of blood T cell repertoires in COVID-19. Across the whole study: Samples representing acute and convalescent COVID-19 were sourced from the United States, Italy and Spain.

Assay: immunoSEQ multiplex PCR; the TCRdb copy retains only in-frame clones and omits some. The profile shows around 200,000 clones, 65% to 85% of them singletons. The germline gives CDR1 SEHNR, CDR2 FQNEAQ (reference sequence). Trimming pared 7 bases from V and 5 bases from J, leaving 14 bases between. The CDR3 is 13 residues long. This clonotype originated in a man aged 45-60 years with active or convalescent COVID-19. The specimen sequenced was peripheral blood. The rearrangement joins TRBV7-9 to TRBJ2-5; D perhaps matches TRBD2 (6 bases). The CDR3 spells CASTEGGEETQYF. CDR3 coding DNA: TGTGCCAGCACCGAGGGAGGAGAGGAGACCCAGTACTTC.